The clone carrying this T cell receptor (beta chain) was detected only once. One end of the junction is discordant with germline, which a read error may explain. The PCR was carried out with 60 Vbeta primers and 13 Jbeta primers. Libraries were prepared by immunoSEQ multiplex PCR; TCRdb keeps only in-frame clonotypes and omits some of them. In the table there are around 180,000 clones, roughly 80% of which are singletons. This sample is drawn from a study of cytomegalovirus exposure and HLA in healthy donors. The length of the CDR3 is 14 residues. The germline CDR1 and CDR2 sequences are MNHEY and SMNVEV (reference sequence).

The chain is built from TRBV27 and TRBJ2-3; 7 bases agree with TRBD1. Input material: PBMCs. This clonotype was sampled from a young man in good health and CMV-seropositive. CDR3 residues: CASSLLGGADAQYF. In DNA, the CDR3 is TGTGCCAGCAGTTTATTAGGGGGCGCAGATGCGCAGTATTTT.